The 10 T cell receptor beta chains reported below all come from one sample, sequenced in a study of identical twins. TCRdb used MiXCR to reprocess the 5' RACE reads, holding one entry per CDR3 protein. The sample contains some 230,000 distinct CDR3 sequences, approximately 5.9% of which appear only once. These data are also associated with another study on T cells expressing NK-cell markers.

The source material was CD8+ T cells sorted from blood. Every receptor here comes from a woman under 30 in good health.

This clonotype was counted a few times. V is TRBV27 and J is TRBJ1-1, with 8 bases aligning to TRBD1. CDR3 length equals 16 residues. Looked up from germline, CDR1 is MNHEY and CDR2 is SMNVEV (reference sequence). Unmatched junction bases numbered 7, after V lost 3 bases and J lost 1 base. CDR3 sequence: CASSFQGQVTNTEAFF. CDR3 nucleotide sequence: TGTGCCAGCAGTTTCCAGGGACAGGTGACGAACACTGAAGCTTTCTTT.

This chain uses TRBV5-1 with TRBJ1-1; TRBD1 aligns across 10 bases. This CDR3 comprises 18 residues. Losses at the gene ends were 0 bases for V and 1 base for J; bases not matched to a gene: 9. Germline CDR1 SGHRS, CDR2 YFSETQ. DNA for the CDR3: TGCGCCAGCAGCTTGGGGGACAGGGGTGGGCTTAGGAACACTGAAGCTTTCTTT. This translates into CASSLGDRGGLRNTEAFF.

This chain joins TRBV27 and TRBJ2-7, with TRBD1 identical over 10 bases. Germline V lookup: CDR1 MNHEY, CDR2 SMNVEV (reference sequence). J was trimmed by 4 bases and V by 7 bases; bases with no gene match: 4. The CDR3 consists of 13 residues. The CDR3: CASNPGQGYEQYF. The CDR3 DNA sequence: TGTGCCAGCAACCCGGGACAGGGGTACGAGCAGTACTTC.

With respect to this clonotype: In this CDR3 the conserved last residue, phenylalanine or tryptophan, is missing, so a read error is likely. This chain uses TRBV29-1 with TRBJ2-3; no definite D call. In germline, CDR1 is SQVTM, CDR2 ANQGSEA. With 2 bases removed from V and 5 bases from J, the gap between germline ends came to 14 bases. CDR3 length equals 14 residues. The CDR3 region is CSVEIRVGEDTQYL. The CDR3 coding sequence is TGCAGCGTTGAAATAAGGGTTGGAGAAGATACGCAGTATTTA.

The chain recombines TRBV11-2 with TRBJ1-4; D is perhaps TRBD1 (5 bases). CDR1 is SGHAT and CDR2 is FQNNGV in the germline V gene. This CDR3 is 14 amino acids long. Trimming shortened V by 5 bases and J by 7 bases, and 14 bases separated the two germline ends. DNA of the CDR3: TGTGCCAGCAGCCGGGCGGGGGGTCTTGAAAAACTGTTTTTT. This sequence encodes CASSRAGGLEKLFF.

With regard to this clonotype: This may come from a read error, since a much larger clone is one base off. The chain carries TRBV21-1 and TRBJ1-4; TRBD1 is the table's D call, not checked against the DNA. TRBV21-1 has pseudogene status. The CDR3 is 15 residues long. Here the CDR3 reads CASSLRQGHGEKLFF. The CDR3 DNA follows: TGTGCCAGCAGCTTAAGACAGGGCCATGGGGAAAAACTGTTTTTT.

The table lists this clonotype with many counts. The rearrangement joins TRBV20-1 to TRBJ1-1; D gene ambiguous. V dropped 1 base and J dropped 1 base, with 10 bases sitting between them. There are 14 residues in the CDR3. The germline CDR1 and CDR2 sequences are DFQATT and SNEGSKA (reference sequence). In DNA, the CDR3 is TGCAGTGCTAGAGTGGAATCTCGGAACACTGAAGCTTTCTTT. This encodes CSARVESRNTEAFF.

This clonotype showed up many times. The chain joins TRBV9 to TRBJ1-2; a possible D gene is TRBD1 (6 bases). The germline V gene encodes CDR1 SGDLS and CDR2 YYNGEE. CDR3 size: 15 residues. Trimming removed 2 bases at V and 2 bases at J, with 13 bases between. The DNA of the CDR3 is TGTGCCAGCAGCGTGGAACAGGGTCTAAACTATGGCTACACCTTC. It is translated as CASSVEQGLNYGYTF. The full variable domain, its missing parts supplied by reference TRBV9 and TRBJ1-2, is DSGVTQTPKHLITATGQRVTLRCSPRSGDLSVYWYQQSLDQGLQFLIQYYNGEERAKGNILERFSAQQFPDLHSELNLSSLELGDSALYFCASSVEQGLNYGYTFGSGTRLTVV.

The CDR3: CAWMGPGGNEQFF. In DNA, the CDR3 is TGTGCCTGGATGGGACCGGGGGGGAATGAGCAGTTCTTC. J is TRBJ2-1 and V is TRBV30, with 8 positions matching TRBD2. J was trimmed by 7 bases and V by 4 bases; bases with no gene match: 6. From germline, CDR1 is GTSNPN and CDR2 SVGIG (reference sequence). The CDR3 has 13 residues.

This clonotype was counted many times. This chain uses TRBV7-9 with TRBJ1-1; weak D call: TRBD1 (5 bases). The length of the CDR3 is 13 residues. The V and J ends lost 6 bases and 11 bases respectively, with 19 bases between them. The germline V gene encodes CDR1 SEHNR and CDR2 FQNEAQ (reference sequence). As DNA, the CDR3 is TGTGCCAGCAGAATGGGACCCCCTGGTCAGGCTTTCTTT. As protein: CASRMGPPGQAFF.